The clone carrying this TCR beta chain was counted a few times. Libraries were prepared by immunoSEQ multiplex PCR; TCRdb keeps only in-frame clonotypes and omits some of them. The table has approximately 500,000 clones, 70% to 90% seen once. These data are taken from a study of blood T cell repertoires in COVID-19. Study background: Whether acute or convalescent, the COVID-19 samples came from the United States, Italy and Spain. Nucleic acid was either cDNA or gDNA, and it came from T cells, B-cell-depleted T cells, or PBMCs.

From germline, CDR1 is SGHTA and CDR2 FQGNSA. This CDR3 contains 14 residues. Deletions cut 1 base from V and 6 bases from J, with 12 bases between. The rearrangement uses TRBV7-2 and TRBJ1-2, with D unclear. The sequenced sample was peripheral blood. This receptor was identified in a human donor in a cohort sampled during active COVID-19. CDR3 DNA sequence: TGTGCCAGCAGCTTAGAAACAGCAGCACATGGCTACACCTTC. Protein product: CASSLETAAHGYTF.